Sequencing of this TCR beta chain was carried out in a study of cytotoxic CD8 clonotypes in ibrutinib-treated CLL. This CDR3 has 13 residues. V was clipped by 6 bases and J by 4 bases, with 12 bases between them. Germline lookup yields CDR1 MNHEY and CDR2 SMNVEV (reference sequence). Sequenced by immunoSEQ multiplex PCR; TCRdb stores in-frame clones only, minus some. The sample consists of 150,000 or so clones, over 75% of them appearing once. This clone has just a few counts. Sample: PBMCs, taken after 36 months of ibrutinib treatment. The TCR originated in a human donor with chronic lymphocytic leukemia. V usage is TRBV27 and J usage is TRBJ1-1; weak D call: TRBD1 (5 bases). CDR3 DNA sequence: TGTGCCAGCAGGACGACTGGGGGCACTGAAGCTTTCTTT. Its protein is CASRTTGGTEAFF.